The clone carrying this T cell receptor (beta chain) was observed a handful of times. This CDR3 has 13 amino acids. CDR1 is SQVTM, CDR2 ANQGSEA, per germline. Trimming left V 6 bases short and J 2 bases short, with 14 bases between. This specimen comes from a study of early T cells in non-severe SARS-CoV-2 infection. TCRdb called the 5' RACE reads again in MiXCR, with one record for every CDR3 protein. The table has tens of thousands of distinct CDR3 sequences, around 9.3% seen once; the top ten hold approximately 4.1%. The TCR originated in an adult who was a healthcare worker with PCR-confirmed SARS-CoV-2 infection or an uninfected control (not recorded which). The chain is built from TRBV29-1 and TRBJ2-7, with D possibly matching TRBD2 (6 bases). The sample was whole blood. CDR3 sequence reads: CSVAGRMTYEQYF. The CDR3 region has the DNA TGCAGCGTCGCGGGACGGATGACCTACGAGCAGTACTTC.